The entry below describes one T cell receptor beta chain. This specimen belongs to a study of blood T cell repertoires in COVID-19. Germline V lookup: CDR1 SGHRS, CDR2 YFSETQ. The CDR3 runs to 14 residues. Trimming took 4 bases from V and 6 from J, leaving 16 bases between them. Repertoires were generated with immunoSEQ multiplex PCR, while TCRdb's copy carries only in-frame clones and drops some. The sample includes tens of thousands of clones, around 82% seen only once; the top ten take about 9.2%. What was sequenced was peripheral blood. This TCR was sampled from a man aged 80 or over with COVID-19, enrolled during active disease. The rearrangement uses TRBV5-1 and TRBJ2-5, with TRBD2 as a possible D gene (5 bases). CDR3: CASSARGAVKTQYF. As DNA, the CDR3 is TGCGCCAGCAGCGCTCGGGGAGCCGTTAAGACCCAGTACTTC. The whole variable domain, remainder taken from reference TRBV5-1 and TRBJ2-5, is KAGVTQTPRYLIKTRGQQVTLSCSPISGHRSVSWYQQTPGQGLQFLFEYFSETQRNKGNFPGRFSGRQFSNSRSEMNVSTLELGDSALYLCASSARGAVKTQYFGPGTRLLVL.